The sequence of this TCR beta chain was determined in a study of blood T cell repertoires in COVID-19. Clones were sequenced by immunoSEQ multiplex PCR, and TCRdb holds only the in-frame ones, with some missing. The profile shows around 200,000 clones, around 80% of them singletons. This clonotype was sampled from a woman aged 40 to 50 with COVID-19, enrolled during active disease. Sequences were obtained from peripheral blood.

The CDR3 DNA is TGCGCCAGCAGCAAGCCTGAGGACAGCTCTGGAAACACCATATATTTT. It specifies CASSKPEDSSGNTIYF. The J gene is TRBJ1-3, the V gene TRBV5-1, with D perhaps TRBD1 (6 bases). Germline CDR1 reads SGHRS; CDR2 reads YFSETQ. This CDR3 comprises 16 residues. Trimming removed 4 bases at V and 0 bases at J, with 14 bases between.